This T cell receptor (beta chain) emerged from a study of regulatory T cells in long-lasting Graves disease. Findings and caveats of the study: For persistent Graves' patients, TCR diversity was lower than for newly diagnosed ones. Having only a small sample size may have limited accuracy.

V lost 3 bases and J lost 2, with 14 bases in between. Germline values: CDR1 SQVTM, CDR2 ANQGSEA. This CDR3 region has 14 residues. CDR3 regions were amplified by Arm-PCR using iRepertoire HTBI primers to build TCR beta libraries. Source study methods: Detected in the samples were around 62 TRBV and approximately 14 TRBJ segments. TCRdb fed the multiplex PCR reads into MiXCR, producing one record per CDR3 protein. V and J calls and clone size were set by TCRdb, not the authors. This table holds under 450,000 distinct CDR3 sequences, around a quarter found once. Time point: persistent/refractory GD, antithyroid drugs over 5 years with positive TRAb. Isolated PBMC RNA provided the starting material for the TCR library. A few counts support this clonotype. As yet, its antigen is unknown.

The TCR comes from a female donor with Graves disease. Here the sequenced sample was peripheral blood mononuclear cells (PBMCs), taken when the disease was refractory, from a patient treated with antithyroid drugs. This sequence joins TRBV29-1 and TRBJ2-7; D not certain. CDR3 coding DNA: TGCAGCGTTGAGTTTTACGAACACCCCTACGAGCAGTACTTC. Its protein product is CSVEFYEHPYEQYF.